This TCR beta chain was found in a study of T cells after yellow fever vaccination. About this clonotype itself: Its antigen is as yet unknown.

A universal primer site and UMIs were added as TCR cDNA was made by 5'RACE template switching. TCRdb re-called the 5' RACE reads through MiXCR, storing one row per CDR3 protein. Seen here are 450,000 to 650,000 distinct CDR3 sequences, around a fifth observed once, and the top ten hold around 17%. The CDR3 totals 14 residues. V was shortened by 2 bases and J by 10 bases, with 12 bases between the two germline ends. CDR1 and CDR2 (germline): SNHLY, FYNNEI. Study observations and caveats: Subsequent booster samples again held most clones from primary vaccination (96% CD4, about 86% CD8). Weaker overall was a secondary response that nonetheless peaked faster, on day 5 versus 15. Overlap between CD4 and CD8 compartments was detected for a small share of clonotypes.

This receptor was identified in a man between 18 and 35 years old who received the YFV17D yellow fever vaccine. The sequenced sample was PBMCs, obtained roughly 20 days after the first yellow fever vaccination. V is TRBV2 and J is TRBJ1-6, with a tentative D call TRBD1 (6 bases). Here the CDR3 reads CASSEYRERSPLHF. In nucleotides, the CDR3 is TGTGCCAGCAGTGAATACAGGGAAAGGTCACCCCTCCACTTT.